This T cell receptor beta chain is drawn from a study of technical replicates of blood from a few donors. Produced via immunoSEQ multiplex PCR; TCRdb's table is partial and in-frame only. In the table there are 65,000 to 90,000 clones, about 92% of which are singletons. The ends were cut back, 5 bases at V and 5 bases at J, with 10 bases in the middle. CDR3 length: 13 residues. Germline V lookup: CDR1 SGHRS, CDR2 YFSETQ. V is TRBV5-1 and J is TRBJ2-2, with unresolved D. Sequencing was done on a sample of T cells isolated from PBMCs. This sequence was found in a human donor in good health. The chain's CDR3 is CASRPGYTGELFF. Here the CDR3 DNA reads TGCGCCAGCAGACCAGGATATACCGGGGAGCTGTTTTTT.